These 27 T cell receptor beta chains came from one sample sequenced in a study of early T cells in non-severe SARS-CoV-2 infection. TCRdb re-called the 5' RACE reads through MiXCR, storing one row per CDR3 protein. The sample lists around 25,000 distinct CDR3 sequences; approximately 5% were seen once. The sequencing sample was made of whole blood. Receptors were obtained from an adult who was a healthcare worker with PCR-confirmed SARS-CoV-2 infection or an uninfected control (not recorded which).

This clonotype was counted ten times or more. This chain uses TRBV27 with TRBJ1-1; D may be TRBD1 (6 bases). Looked up from germline, CDR1 is MNHEY and CDR2 is SMNVEV (reference sequence). CDR3 size: 13 residues. V lost 10 bases to trimming and J lost 5 bases, with 17 bases between them. CDR3 sequence (DNA): TGTGCCACTAAAACAGGGCCCTATACTGAAGCTTTCTTT. This sequence encodes CATKTGPYTEAFF.

In this sample, this clonotype turned up many times. The CDR3 loop is CASSRQDSTDTQYF. The DNA for the CDR3 is TGTGCCAGCAGCCGACAGGACAGCACAGATACGCAGTATTTT. This chain uses TRBV12-3 or TRBV12-4 with TRBJ2-3; the D gene is possibly TRBD1 (6 bases). Trimming shortened V by 6 bases and J by 0 bases, and 10 bases separated the two germline ends. CDR3 length equals 14 residues.

This clonotype appeared many times. The chain combines TRBV7-3 with TRBJ1-6; no clear D gene. The germline V and J ends were trimmed by 7 bases and 11 bases, with 12 bases remaining between them. Germline V gene lookup returns CDR1 SGHTA and CDR2 FQGTGA. CDR3 length: 12 residues. CDR3: CASTPLGTPLHF. The CDR3, as DNA: TGTGCCAGCACCCCACTTGGCACACCCCTCCACTTT. The whole variable domain, filled in from reference TRBV7-3 and TRBJ1-6, reads GAGVSQTPSNKVTEKGKYVELRCDPISGHTALYWYRQSLGQGPEFLIYFQGTGAADDSGLPNDRFFAVRPEGSVSTLKIQRTERGDSAVYLCASTPLGTPLHFGNGTRLTVT.

This clonotype was recorded at least ten times. The rearrangement links TRBV7-2 to TRBJ1-1, with D possibly matching TRBD1 (6 bases). CDR3 length: 13 amino acids. Between the trimmed V and J ends, which lost 5 bases and 1 base, there was a span of 8 bases. Germline lookup yields CDR1 SGHTA and CDR2 FQGNSA. The CDR3 is CASSTDRNTEAFF. The DNA for the CDR3 is TGTGCCAGCAGCACGGACAGGAACACTGAAGCTTTCTTT.

This clonotype was counted many times. CDR3 bases: TGCAGTGCTAAGAAAGGGGGGCAGATCGAGCAGTTCTTC. It yields the protein CSAKKGGQIEQFF. The V call is TRBV20-1, the J call TRBJ2-1; D tentatively fits TRBD1 or TRBD2 (6 bases each). This CDR3 is 13 amino acids long. V lost 4 bases, J lost 10 bases, and 17 bases lay in between. Looked up from germline, CDR1 is DFQATT and CDR2 is SNEGSKA (reference sequence).

This rearrangement joins TRBV18 to TRBJ2-2; no reliable D call. The CDR3 totals 15 residues. Deletions cut 1 base from V and 4 bases from J, with 10 bases between. The V gene's germline CDR1 is KGHSH and CDR2 LQKENI. The CDR3 coding sequence is TGTGCCAGCTCACCACGGTCCCTCTCCACCGGGGAGCTGTTTTTT. Amino acids: CASSPRSLSTGELFF.

In this sample, this clonotype turned up many times. The gene calls are TRBV18 and TRBJ2-7; TRBD2 matches 9 bases. The CDR3 runs to 15 residues. J gave up 2 bases and V 0 bases, and 2 bases lay outside the gene matches. Looked up from germline, CDR1 is KGHSH and CDR2 is LQKENI. The CDR3 coding sequence is TGTGCCAGCTCACCACCTAGCGGGAGACCCTACGAGCAGTACTTC. Residues: CASSPPSGRPYEQYF.

Ten or more counts support this clonotype. The CDR3 region is CSASGLAGASDTQYF. CDR3 nucleotides: TGCAGTGCTTCCGGACTAGCGGGAGCGTCAGATACGCAGTATTTT. The chain couples TRBV20-1 to TRBJ2-3, with 13 bases identical to TRBD2. Germline values: CDR1 DFQATT, CDR2 SNEGSKA (reference sequence). Trimming at V came to 5 bases and at J to 4 bases, leaving 6 bases not matched to a gene. The CDR3 is 15 residues long.

The rearrangement links TRBV6-1 to TRBJ1-2; D gene ambiguous. The CDR3 sequence is 15 residues long. V shed 8 bases and J shed 4 bases, with 20 bases lying between them. Germline V gene data show CDR1 as MNHNS and CDR2 as SASEGT. The CDR3 DNA follows: TGTGCCAGCGGGCTCGACCAGGCGGTGGGCTATGGCTACACCTTC. This gives the protein CASGLDQAVGYGYTF.

This clonotype has more than one count but fewer than ten. The CDR3 nucleotides read TGCAGTGCTAGAGCTCTAGCGAGGAGCGGGAGGATATACAATGAGCAGTTCTTC. It yields the protein CSARALARSGRIYNEQFF. The chain employs TRBV20-1 and TRBJ2-1, with 9 nucleotides matching TRBD2. The germline gives CDR1 DFQATT, CDR2 SNEGSKA (reference sequence). The length of the CDR3 is 18 residues. J lost 4 bases, V lost 1 base, and 14 bases had no gene match.

The rearrangement uses TRBV14 and TRBJ1-2; D ambiguous. The V end was cut by 0 bases, the J end by 4 bases, with 15 bases between. Germline V gene lookup returns CDR1 SGHDN and CDR2 FVKESK. The length of the CDR3 is 16 residues. This chain's CDR3 is CASSQDSPTDRYGYTF. CDR3 nucleotide sequence: TGTGCCAGCAGCCAAGATTCCCCGACGGACCGCTATGGCTACACCTTC.

Within the sample, this clonotype is medium-sized. The chain uses TRBV5-6 and TRBJ1-5; D is perhaps TRBD1 (6 bases). Germline lookup yields CDR1 SGHDT and CDR2 YYEEEE. This CDR3 region has 16 residues. Trimming stripped 0 bases from V and 0 bases from J, with 10 bases between. CDR3 nucleotides: TGTGCCAGCAGCTTGGCACAGGGTTATAGCAATCAGCCCCAGCATTTT. Translated: CASSLAQGYSNQPQHF.

This clonotype was picked up many times. The rearrangement links TRBV2 to TRBJ2-1, with TRBD2 matching 7 bases. Trimming took 6 bases from V and 10 from J; bases not matched to a gene: 12. This CDR3 comprises 14 residues. CDR1 and CDR2 (germline): SNHLY, FYNNEI. The CDR3 region is CASSKRAGEGEQFF. The CDR3 DNA reads TGTGCCAGCAGCAAACGGGCGGGAGAGGGAGAGCAGTTCTTC.

This clonotype has at least ten counts. CDR3 in DNA: TGTGCCAGCTCCGGACTATCTGGAAACACCATATATTTT. Protein sequence: CASSGLSGNTIYF. V is TRBV2 and J is TRBJ1-3, with unresolved D. Germline V gene sequence: CDR1 SNHLY, CDR2 FYNNEI. With 8 bases removed from V and 1 base from J, the gap between germline ends came to 9 bases. This CDR3 spans 13 amino acids.

This clonotype has only a few counts. The V call is TRBV6-5, the J call TRBJ1-1; possible D gene TRBD1, 5 bases. Per germline, CDR1 MNHEY and CDR2 SVGAGI. The CDR3 is made up of 12 amino acids. Trimming took 6 bases from V and 5 from J, leaving 10 bases between them. Here the CDR3 reads CASSHRGTEAFF. Here the CDR3 DNA reads TGTGCCAGCAGCCATCGGGGGACTGAAGCTTTCTTT.

This clonotype was detected many times. The V and J genes are TRBV7-9 and TRBJ1-6, with D uncertain. Germline V gene data show CDR1 as SEHNR and CDR2 as FQNEAQ (reference sequence). This CDR3 comprises 12 residues. The V gene lost 8 bases and the J gene lost 8 bases, with 10 bases spanning the gap. The CDR3 sequence is CASGDTDSPLHF. CDR3 in DNA: TGTGCCAGCGGAGACACCGATTCACCCCTCCACTTT.

This clonotype is medium-sized. The chain is built from TRBV28 and TRBJ2-3; D tentatively reads TRBD1 or TRBD2 (6 bases each). There are 15 residues in the CDR3. From germline, CDR1 is MDHEN and CDR2 SYDVKM. Trimming removed 6 bases at V and 6 bases at J, with 19 bases between. The CDR3 sequence is CASRYKGGTGDTQYF. In nucleotides, the CDR3 is TGTGCCAGCAGATACAAGGGGGGAACGGGGGATACGCAGTATTTT. The full variable domain, its missing parts supplied by reference TRBV28 and TRBJ2-3, is DVKVTQSSRYLVKRTGEKVFLECVQDMDHENMFWYRQDPGLGLRLIYFSYDVKMKEKGDIPEGYSVSREKKERFSLILESASTNQTSMYLCASRYKGGTGDTQYFGPGTRLTVL.

This clonotype was observed many times. V usage is TRBV9 and J usage is TRBJ1-2; no firm D call. This CDR3 spans 12 amino acids. Trimming stripped 4 bases from V and 5 bases from J, with 9 bases between. Germline V gene sequence: CDR1 SGDLS, CDR2 YYNGEE. The CDR3 here is CASSPGVYGYTF. CDR3 DNA: TGTGCCAGCAGCCCGGGAGTATATGGCTACACCTTC.

This clonotype appeared many times. The chain uses TRBV6-2 or TRBV6-3 and TRBJ2-1, with TRBD2 matching over 8 bases. The CDR3 runs to 16 residues. The V segment lost 2 bases and the J segment 3 bases; nucleotides outside the gene matches: 6. Germline lookup yields CDR1 MNHEY and CDR2 SVGEGT. The CDR3 sequence is CASSYEAGANYNEQFF. The CDR3 DNA sequence: TGTGCCAGCAGTTACGAAGCGGGAGCCAACTACAATGAGCAGTTCTTC.

The table lists this clonotype with many counts. This chain links TRBV20-1 with TRBJ2-1; a possible D gene is TRBD1 (5 bases). From germline, CDR1 is DFQATT and CDR2 SNEGSKA (reference sequence). The CDR3 has 14 residues. Trimming took off 0 bases at V and 3 bases at J, with 9 bases between the two ends. The DNA for the CDR3 is TGCAGTGCTAGAGACAGGGTGGGCTACAATGAGCAGTTCTTC. It translates to CSARDRVGYNEQFF.

There are many counts of this clonotype. The V call is TRBV29-1, the J call TRBJ2-1; 8 bases align to TRBD2. Germline loops: CDR1 SQVTM, CDR2 ANQGSEA. Unmatched junction bases numbered 13, after V lost 5 bases and J lost 1 base. CDR3 length: 17 residues. The DNA of the CDR3 is TGCAGCGTTCCCTCCCAAGGGGCTAGCGGGTCCTACAATGAGCAGTTCTTC. Encoded protein: CSVPSQGASGSYNEQFF.

This clonotype was observed many times. The chain uses TRBV2 and TRBJ2-2, with 12 bases fitting TRBD1. The J segment lost 7 bases and the V segment lost 7 bases, leaving 7 bases of the junction unmatched. Germline CDR1 and CDR2: SNHLY and FYNNEI. This CDR3 comprises 15 residues. The CDR3 DNA reads TGTGCCAGCACCCCCGGGACAGGGGGCATCGGGGAGCTGTTTTTT. Its protein product is CASTPGTGGIGELFF.

There are many counts of this clonotype. V gene TRBV21-1 combines with J gene TRBJ1-6. TRBV21-1 is marked as a pseudogene. The CDR3 is made up of 19 amino acids. The CDR3 is CASSKERLCGRVHNSPLHF. The CDR3 DNA reads TGTGCCAGCAGCAAAGAGCGATTGTGCGGCAGGGTACATAATTCACCCCTCCACTTT.

This clonotype was picked up many times. The rearrangement uses TRBV5-1 and TRBJ1-1; D gene unclear. Trimming took 2 bases from V and 8 from J, leaving 16 bases between them. This CDR3 comprises 14 residues. Germline V gives CDR1 SGHRS, CDR2 YFSETQ. The CDR3 nucleotides read TGCGCCAGCAGCTTATTGGAGTCCAGGACCGAAGCTTTCTTT. It encodes CASSLLESRTEAFF.

Only a few counts were recorded for this clonotype. The gene calls are TRBV18 and TRBJ1-1, with D unresolved. The CDR3 covers 14 residues. The germline gives CDR1 KGHSH, CDR2 LQKENI. V shed 0 bases and J shed 5 bases, with 10 bases lying between them. The DNA for the CDR3 is TGTGCCAGCTCACCACCCTCGGACGGGACTGAAGCTTTCTTT. Amino acid sequence: CASSPPSDGTEAFF.

This clonotype was counted at least ten times. The V gene is TRBV18, the J gene TRBJ1-1, with TRBD1 identical over 8 bases. The CDR3 contains 14 residues. J lost 5 bases, V lost 3 bases, and 5 bases had no gene match. The germline gives CDR1 KGHSH, CDR2 LQKENI. The DNA for the CDR3 is TGTGCCAGCTCACCCACGGACAGGGCAACTGAAGCTTTCTTT. It specifies CASSPTDRATEAFF. Together with reference TRBV18 and TRBJ1-1, the CDR3 gives the full variable domain: NAGVMQNPRHLVRRRGQEARLRCSPMKGHSHVYWYRQLPEEGLKFMVYLQKENIIDESGMPKERFSAEFPKEGPSILRIQQVVRGDSAAYFCASSPTDRATEAFFGQGTRLTVV.

In its sample, this clonotype was seen many times. This sequence joins TRBV5-1 and TRBJ1-2; no clear D. The V end was cut by 0 bases, the J end by 6 bases, with 9 bases between. Germline assignment: CDR1 SGHRS and CDR2 YFSETQ. This CDR3 contains 13 residues. The CDR3 loop is CASSLGQSNGYTF. The CDR3 DNA reads as TGCGCCAGCAGCTTGGGGCAGAGTAATGGCTACACCTTC. The whole variable domain, filled in from reference TRBV5-1 and TRBJ1-2, reads KAGVTQTPRYLIKTRGQQVTLSCSPISGHRSVSWYQQTPGQGLQFLFEYFSETQRNKGNFPGRFSGRQFSNSRSEMNVSTLELGDSALYLCASSLGQSNGYTFGSGTRLTVV.